This entry concerns a single T cell receptor (beta chain). What it binds is not known. These data belong to a study of cytomegalovirus exposure and HLA in healthy donors. Study conclusions and caveats: V- and J-gene trimming in TCR beta was tied to a missense DCLRE1C variant by an analysis performed later. Among CMV-associated TCR beta chains, most appeared HLA-restricted in a later analysis.

PCR employed 60 Vbeta and 13 Jbeta primers. TCRdb's copy holds only in-frame clones and misses some; the assay was immunoSEQ multiplex PCR. The data contain about 230,000 clones, roughly 78% of them seen just once; the ten biggest clones take up more than 0.45%. Per the germline V gene, CDR1 is SGHAT and CDR2 is FQNNGV. The CDR3 covers 14 residues. Trimming took 4 bases from V and 9 from J, leaving 16 bases between them. Specimen: PBMCs. This clonotype was obtained from a boy between 10 and 17 years old in good health and CMV-seronegative. V usage is TRBV11-2 and J usage is TRBJ2-1; D possibly corresponds to TRBD1 (6 bases). The CDR3 coding sequence is TGTGCCAGCAGCTCGGGACATTCTTTCGCTGAGCAGTTCTTC. As protein: CASSSGHSFAEQFF.